The T cell receptor (beta chain) described here comes from a study of blood T cell repertoires in COVID-19. The wider study: Spain, Italy and the United States supplied samples that represented acute and convalescent COVID-19. The analysed material was cDNA or gDNA that came from T cells, B-cell-depleted T cells, or PBMCs.

The study recruited people aged roughly 18 to 95 years across 24 US areas. Participant reports of clinical history set cohort assignment. Data came from immunoSEQ multiplex PCR; TCRdb stores just in-frame clones and leaves some out. The sample contains about 360,000 clones, around 90% of which appear only once. This receptor was identified in a woman aged 40 to 55 with acute COVID-19. The source material was PBMCs or T cells enriched from blood (not recorded which).

Here the CDR3 reads CASSPSGFTEAFF. The CDR3 DNA follows: TGTGCCAGTAGTCCTTCAGGGTTCACTGAAGCTTTCTTT. The rearrangement joins TRBV19 to TRBJ1-1; D perhaps matches TRBD1 (5 bases). Trimming shortened V by 5 bases and J by 4 bases, and 11 bases separated the two germline ends. The CDR3 extends over 13 amino acids. CDR1 LNHDA and CDR2 SQIVND come from the germline V gene (reference sequence).